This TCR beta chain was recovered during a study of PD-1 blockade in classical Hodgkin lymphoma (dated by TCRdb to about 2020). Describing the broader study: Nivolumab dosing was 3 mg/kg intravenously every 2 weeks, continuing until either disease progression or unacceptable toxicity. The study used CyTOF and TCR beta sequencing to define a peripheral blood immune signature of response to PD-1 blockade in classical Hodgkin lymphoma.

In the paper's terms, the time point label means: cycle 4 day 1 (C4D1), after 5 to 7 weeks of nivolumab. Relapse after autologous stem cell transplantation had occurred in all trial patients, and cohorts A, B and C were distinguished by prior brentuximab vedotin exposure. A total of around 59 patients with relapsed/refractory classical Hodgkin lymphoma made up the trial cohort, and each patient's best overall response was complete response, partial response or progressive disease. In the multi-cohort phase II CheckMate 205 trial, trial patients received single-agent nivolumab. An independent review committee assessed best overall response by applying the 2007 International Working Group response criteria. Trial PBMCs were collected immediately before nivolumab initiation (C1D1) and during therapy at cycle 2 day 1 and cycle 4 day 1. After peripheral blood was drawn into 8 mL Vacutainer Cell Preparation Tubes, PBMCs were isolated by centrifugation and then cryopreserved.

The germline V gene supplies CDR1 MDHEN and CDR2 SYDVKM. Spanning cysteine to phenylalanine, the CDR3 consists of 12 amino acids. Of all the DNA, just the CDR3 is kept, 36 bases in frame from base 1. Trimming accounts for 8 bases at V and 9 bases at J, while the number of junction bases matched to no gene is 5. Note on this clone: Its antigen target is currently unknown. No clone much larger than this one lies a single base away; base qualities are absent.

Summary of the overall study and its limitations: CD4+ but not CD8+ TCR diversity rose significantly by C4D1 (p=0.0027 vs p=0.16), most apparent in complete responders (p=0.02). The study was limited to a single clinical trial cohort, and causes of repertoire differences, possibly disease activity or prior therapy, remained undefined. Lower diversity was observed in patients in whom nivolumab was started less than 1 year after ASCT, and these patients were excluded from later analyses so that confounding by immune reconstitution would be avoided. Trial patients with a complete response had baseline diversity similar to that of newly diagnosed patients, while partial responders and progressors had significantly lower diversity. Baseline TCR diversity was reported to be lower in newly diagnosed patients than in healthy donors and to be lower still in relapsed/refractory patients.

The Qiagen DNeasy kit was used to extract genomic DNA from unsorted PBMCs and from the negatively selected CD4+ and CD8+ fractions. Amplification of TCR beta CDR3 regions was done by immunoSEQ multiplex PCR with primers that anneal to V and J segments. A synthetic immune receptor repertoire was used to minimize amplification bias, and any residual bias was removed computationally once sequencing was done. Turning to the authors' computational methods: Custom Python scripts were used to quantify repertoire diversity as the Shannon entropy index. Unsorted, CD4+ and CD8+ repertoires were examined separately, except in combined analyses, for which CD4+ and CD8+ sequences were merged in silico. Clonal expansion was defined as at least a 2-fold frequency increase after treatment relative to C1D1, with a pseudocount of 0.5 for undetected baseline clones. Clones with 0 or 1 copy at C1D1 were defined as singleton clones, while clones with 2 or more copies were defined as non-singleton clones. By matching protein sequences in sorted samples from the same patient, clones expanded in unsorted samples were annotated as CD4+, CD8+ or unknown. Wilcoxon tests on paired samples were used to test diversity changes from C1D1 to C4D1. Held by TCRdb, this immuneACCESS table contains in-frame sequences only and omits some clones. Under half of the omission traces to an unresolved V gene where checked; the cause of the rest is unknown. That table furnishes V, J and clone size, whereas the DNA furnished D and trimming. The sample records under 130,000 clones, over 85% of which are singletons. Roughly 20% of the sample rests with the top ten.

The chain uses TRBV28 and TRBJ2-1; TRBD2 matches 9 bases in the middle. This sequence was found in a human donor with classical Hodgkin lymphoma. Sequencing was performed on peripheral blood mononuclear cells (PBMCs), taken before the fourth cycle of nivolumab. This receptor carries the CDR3 CASLGLAGEQFF. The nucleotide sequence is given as TGTGCCAGCCTGGGACTAGCTGGTGAGCAGTTCTTC.